The TCR beta chain under discussion was sequenced for a study of shared T cell receptors in the human thymus. The CDR3 is 13 amino acids. Deletions cut 4 bases from V and 1 base from J, with 8 bases between. CDR1 is MGHRA, CDR2 YSYEKL, per germline. Method: immunoSEQ multiplex PCR; TCRdb's copy keeps in-frame clones and lacks some. The sample shows 600,000 or so clones, more than 75% of them seen only once. These data are also associated with another study on human thymus T cells. That report notes: Each of the donors was a healthy Finnish infant who was undergoing open corrective cardiac surgery for congenital heart defects. The study used thymus tissue resected during corrective heart surgery. Usage of V and J genes appeared biased in thymic and blood repertoires. As related research reported, thymic repertoires overlapped highly among unrelated individuals.

This receptor was identified in a boy under two years old with a congenital heart defect. The V and J genes are TRBV4-1 and TRBJ2-7, with no clear D. The specimen was thymocytes. The CDR3 protein is CASSLASSYEQYF. CDR3 in DNA: TGCGCCAGCAGCCTAGCCTCATCCTACGAGCAGTACTTC.